This T cell receptor beta chain was captured by sequencing in a study of blood T cells in healthy people across ages. Primed by a sample-barcoded 5' primer and a J-beta primer mix, a second PCR proceeded for roughly 6 to 12 cycles. A single record per CDR3 protein comes from TCRdb applying MiXCR to the 5' RACE reads. The sample has around 1.5 million distinct CDR3 sequences; around 55% are singletons. V lost 8 bases and J lost 1, with 23 bases in between. Germline V gene lookup returns CDR1 MGHRA and CDR2 YSYEKL. The CDR3 is 17 residues long. The chain combines TRBV4-1 with TRBJ1-1; D remains ambiguous. The sequenced sample was blood. The source is a man aged 18 to 29 in good health. CDR3 in amino acids: CASREPGLLFGNTEAFF. The CDR3 nucleotides are TGCGCCAGCCGCGAGCCCGGACTGCTTTTCGGGAACACTGAAGCTTTCTTT.